These T cell receptor beta chains were read from a single sample in a study of radiotherapy plus CTLA-4 blockade in lung cancer. TCRdb's copy holds only in-frame clones and misses some; the assay was immunoSEQ multiplex PCR. The sample shows some 90,000 clones, more than 75% of them seen only once. Sample: peripheral blood, taken from a patient treated with radiotherapy plus ipilimumab. The origin of the receptors is a human donor with non-small cell lung cancer who had a partial response to radiotherapy plus ipilimumab. CDR3s include the opening cysteine and the closing phenylalanine or tryptophan. The order of the fields is CDR3 protein, J gene, V gene, clone size. Clone size is not always given. Where it is, it says once, few, many or a class for expanded clones.

CDR3 protein: CASGQRGANVLTF; J gene: TRBJ2-6; V gene: TRBV7-9; clone size: .
CDR3 protein: CASSFFAGNSAKNIQYF; J gene: TRBJ2-4; V gene: TRBV5-1; clone size: .
CDR3 protein: CASRTRGGAGEKLFF; J gene: TRBJ1-4; V gene: TRBV2; clone size: .
CDR3 protein: CASTDPGHRQPQHF; J gene: TRBJ1-5; V gene: TRBV19; clone size: .
CDR3 protein: CASSLAQGSYQPQHF; J gene: TRBJ1-5; V gene: TRBV5-5; clone size: .
CDR3 protein: CASSILNSGANVLTF; J gene: TRBJ2-6; V gene: TRBV19; clone size: few
CDR3 protein: CASSLFGEETQYF; J gene: TRBJ2-5; V gene: TRBV7-9; clone size: once
CDR3 protein: CASTGQGAGGYTF; J gene: TRBJ1-2; V gene: TRBV2; clone size: .
CDR3 protein: CAIHRGTEAFF; J gene: TRBJ1-1; V gene: TRBV10-1; clone size: .
CDR3 protein: CASSVTHGTLMNTEAFF; J gene: TRBJ1-1; V gene: TRBV6-1; clone size: once
CDR3 protein: CASIRLAGSYEQYF; J gene: .; V gene: TRBV6-5; clone size: .
CDR3 protein: CASSQDGQVGKLFF; J gene: TRBJ1-4; V gene: TRBV4-3; clone size: .
CDR3 protein: CASNLQGLGYGYTF; J gene: TRBJ1-2; V gene: TRBV6-1; clone size: .
CDR3 protein: CASSLYEQYF; J gene: TRBJ2-7; V gene: TRBV6-1; clone size: .
CDR3 protein: CASSWGTYNEQFF; J gene: TRBJ2-1; V gene: TRBV28; clone size: few
CDR3 protein: CASTTTGGTEAFF; J gene: TRBJ1-1; V gene: TRBV2; clone size: .
CDR3 protein: CSVEARTNEKLFF; J gene: TRBJ1-4; V gene: TRBV29-1; clone size: .
CDR3 protein: CASSLVWGVNTEAFF; J gene: TRBJ1-1; V gene: TRBV5-4; clone size: .
CDR3 protein: CASGLGAGGKETQYF; J gene: TRBJ2-5; V gene: TRBV12-5; clone size: .
CDR3 protein: CASSVFSGTGGNTIYF; J gene: TRBJ1-3; V gene: TRBV9; clone size: .
CDR3 protein: CASSPLGGDEQFF; J gene: TRBJ2-1; V gene: TRBV5-5; clone size: .
CDR3 protein: CAWSRTASGNTIYF; J gene: TRBJ1-3; V gene: TRBV30; clone size: .
CDR3 protein: CASSLEGQDSNQPQHF; J gene: TRBJ1-5; V gene: TRBV11-2; clone size: .
CDR3 protein: CSVVFPLTGSNQPQHF; J gene: TRBJ1-5; V gene: TRBV29-1; clone size: .
CDR3 protein: CASRPLQGNTEAFF; J gene: TRBJ1-1; V gene: TRBV28; clone size: .
CDR3 protein: CASSPVRGGDTQYF; J gene: TRBJ2-3; V gene: TRBV5-1; clone size: .
CDR3 protein: CASSIQGGTDTQYF; J gene: TRBJ2-3; V gene: TRBV7-2; clone size: .